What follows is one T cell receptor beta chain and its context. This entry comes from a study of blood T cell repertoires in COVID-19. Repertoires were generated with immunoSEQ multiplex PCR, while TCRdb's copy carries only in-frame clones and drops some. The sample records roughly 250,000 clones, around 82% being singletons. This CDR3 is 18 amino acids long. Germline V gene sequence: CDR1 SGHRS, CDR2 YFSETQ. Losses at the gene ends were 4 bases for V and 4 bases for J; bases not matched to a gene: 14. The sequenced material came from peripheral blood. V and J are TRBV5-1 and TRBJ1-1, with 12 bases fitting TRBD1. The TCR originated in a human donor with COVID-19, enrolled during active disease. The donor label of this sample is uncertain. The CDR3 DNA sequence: TGCGCCAGCAGCGTTGGTGTGGGACAGGGGGCTGGGAGCACTGAAGCTTTCTTT. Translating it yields CASSVGVGQGAGSTEAFF. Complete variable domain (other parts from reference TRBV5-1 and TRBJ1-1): KAGVTQTPRYLIKTRGQQVTLSCSPISGHRSVSWYQQTPGQGLQFLFEYFSETQRNKGNFPGRFSGRQFSNSRSEMNVSTLELGDSALYLCASSVGVGQGAGSTEAFFGQGTRLTVV.